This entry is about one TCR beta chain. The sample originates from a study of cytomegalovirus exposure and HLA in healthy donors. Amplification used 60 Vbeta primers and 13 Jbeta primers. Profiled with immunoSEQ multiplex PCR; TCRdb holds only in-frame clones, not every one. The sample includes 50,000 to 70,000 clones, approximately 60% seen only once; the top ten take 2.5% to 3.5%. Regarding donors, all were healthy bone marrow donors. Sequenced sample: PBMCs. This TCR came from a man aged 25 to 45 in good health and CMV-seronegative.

The CDR3 spells CASSDGLVGKTQYF. In DNA form, the CDR3 reads TGTGCCAGCAGTGACGGACTAGTGGGGAAGACCCAGTACTTC. The chain uses TRBV2 and TRBJ2-5, with 7 bases that match TRBD2. The CDR3 spans 14 residues. Looked up from germline, CDR1 is SNHLY and CDR2 is FYNNEI. V was pared by 3 bases and J by 6 bases, with 7 bases of the junction left unmatched. The full variable domain, in which reference TRBV2 and TRBJ2-5 provide the parts outside the CDR3, is EPEVTQTPSHQVTQMGQEVILRCVPISNHLYFYWYRQILGQKVEFLVSFYNNEISEKSEIFDDQFSVERPDGSNFTLKIRSTKLEDSAMYFCASSDGLVGKTQYFGPGTRLLVL.